Listed below are T cell receptor beta chains from one sample, sequenced in a study of cytomegalovirus exposure and HLA in healthy donors. Method: immunoSEQ multiplex PCR; TCRdb's copy keeps in-frame clones and lacks some. The table lists more than 95,000 clones, about four fifths of them singletons. Sequencing was performed on PBMCs. These receptors came from a female donor in good health and CMV-seropositive. Both conserved end residues are part of each CDR3. The D gene is left open where the match is weak. Size values are once, few and many counts, or a class for expanded clones, and some rows have none.

d_call: NA
clone_size: NA
j_call: TRBJ1-2
v_call: TRBV10-3
cdr3_nt: TGTGCCATCAGTTCACAAACAGACTATGGTGGCTACACCTTC
cdr3_aa: CAISSQTDYGGYTF

d_call: TRBD1
clone_size: NA
j_call: TRBJ2-7
v_call: TRBV11-2
cdr3_nt: TGTGCCAGCAGGGACCCTAGGACAGGTTACTCCTACGAGCAGTACTTC
cdr3_aa: CASRDPRTGYSYEQYF

d_call: NA
clone_size: NA
j_call: TRBJ1-4
v_call: TRBV5-1
cdr3_nt: TGCGCCAGCAGCTTGGCCAGGGGCAGGAATGAAAAACTGTTTTTT
cdr3_aa: CASSLARGRNEKLFF

d_call: NA
clone_size: NA
j_call: TRBJ2-4
v_call: TRBV6-5
cdr3_nt: TGTGCCAGCAGTTACTCGGGGGGAGAGGGCGGCATTCAGTACTTC
cdr3_aa: CASSYSGGEGGIQYF

d_call: NA
clone_size: NA
j_call: TRBJ1-2
v_call: TRBV19
cdr3_nt: TGTGCCAGTAGTATAGGCATTCAGGACAGCGGCTACACCTTC
cdr3_aa: CASSIGIQDSGYTF

d_call: TRBD2
clone_size: once
j_call: TRBJ2-1
v_call: TRBV6-5
cdr3_nt: TGTGCCAGCAGCCCTAGCGGTCCCTACAATGAGCAGTTCTTC
cdr3_aa: CASSPSGPYNEQFF

d_call: NA
clone_size: few
j_call: TRBJ1-2
v_call: TRBV30
cdr3_nt: TGTGCCTGGAGTGTATACATCCAGGGCGGCTATGGCTACACCTTC
cdr3_aa: CAWSVYIQGGYGYTF

d_call: TRBD1
clone_size: NA
j_call: TRBJ2-7
v_call: TRBV5-1
cdr3_nt: TGCGCCAGCAGCTTGGAGTGGACAGGGGATAACGAGCAGTACTTC
cdr3_aa: CASSLEWTGDNEQYF

d_call: NA
clone_size: NA
j_call: TRBJ1-5
v_call: TRBV7-2
cdr3_nt: TGTGCCAGCAGTCCCGACAATCGCAATCAGCCCCAGCATTTT
cdr3_aa: CASSPDNRNQPQHF

d_call: NA
clone_size: NA
j_call: TRBJ2-3
v_call: TRBV5-1
cdr3_nt: TGCGCCAGCAGCTACAGGGACCTAGGGGCAGATACGCAGTATTTT
cdr3_aa: CASSYRDLGADTQYF

d_call: NA
clone_size: NA
j_call: TRBJ2-3
v_call: TRBV30
cdr3_nt: TGTGCCTGGAGTCCACCGGGGAACACAGATACGCAGTATTTT
cdr3_aa: CAWSPPGNTDTQYF

d_call: NA
clone_size: NA
j_call: TRBJ2-7
v_call: TRBV29-1
cdr3_nt: TGCAGCGTTTCCCCGACAGGCTCCTACGAGCAGTACTTC
cdr3_aa: CSVSPTGSYEQYF

d_call: TRBD2
clone_size: NA
j_call: TRBJ2-7
v_call: TRBV7-2
cdr3_nt: TGTGCCAGCAGCTTAGATTGGGCTAGCGGAATTTATGAGCAGTACTTC
cdr3_aa: CASSLDWASGIYEQYF

d_call: NA
clone_size: NA
j_call: TRBJ2-5
v_call: TRBV2
cdr3_nt: TGTGCCAGCAGGACCGGGACTCAGGAGACCCAGTACTTC
cdr3_aa: CASRTGTQETQYF

d_call: TRBD1
clone_size: few
j_call: TRBJ1-3
v_call: TRBV6-5
cdr3_nt: TGTGCCAGCAGTTACTCTCCGGGACAGGGAAACACCATATATTTT
cdr3_aa: CASSYSPGQGNTIYF

d_call: TRBD1
clone_size: NA
j_call: TRBJ1-2
v_call: TRBV29-1
cdr3_nt: TGCAGCGTTGAGGGGACAGGGACCTCCTCTCATCGTGGCTACACCTTC
cdr3_aa: CSVEGTGTSSHRGYTF

d_call: TRBD1
clone_size: NA
j_call: TRBJ2-5
v_call: TRBV11-2
cdr3_nt: TGTGCCAGCAGCTTATTAGTGTCGGACAGGCAAGAGACCCAGTACTTC
cdr3_aa: CASSLLVSDRQETQYF

d_call: TRBD2
clone_size: NA
j_call: TRBJ2-2
v_call: TRBV19
cdr3_nt: TGTGCCAGTAGCCGAGCGGGATCGACCGGGGAGCTGTTTTTT
cdr3_aa: CASSRAGSTGELFF

d_call: TRBD1
clone_size: NA
j_call: TRBJ1-5
v_call: TRBV18
cdr3_nt: TGTGCCAGCTCAAAGGGACAGGAGGCCACCCGGCAGCATTTT
cdr3_aa: CASSKGQEATRQHF

d_call: NA
clone_size: NA
j_call: TRBJ1-1
v_call: TRBV11-2
cdr3_nt: TGTGCCAGCAGCTTAGGTCGTGTGAGGGCTTTCTTT
cdr3_aa: CASSLGRVRAFF

d_call: NA
clone_size: NA
j_call: TRBJ1-5
v_call: TRBV6-5
cdr3_nt: TGTGCCAGCAGTTCCAACCTGGACTCTCAGCCCCAGCATTTT
cdr3_aa: CASSSNLDSQPQHF

d_call: NA
clone_size: once
j_call: TRBJ1-5
v_call: TRBV28
cdr3_nt: TGTGCCAGCAGGGTAGCGAATCAGCCCCAGCATTTT
cdr3_aa: CASRVANQPQHF

d_call: TRBD2
clone_size: NA
j_call: TRBJ2-1
v_call: TRBV4-3
cdr3_nt: TGCGCCAGCAGCCAAGGACTAGCGGGGAGCTATACGAGCCCCTACAATGAGCAGTTCTTC
cdr3_aa: CASSQGLAGSYTSPYNEQFF

d_call: NA
clone_size: NA
j_call: TRBJ2-1
v_call: TRBV7-2
cdr3_nt: TGTGCCAGCAGCTTAGCCCGAGGCGGTTACAATGAGCAGTTCTTC
cdr3_aa: CASSLARGGYNEQFF

d_call: TRBD1
clone_size: NA
j_call: TRBJ2-4
v_call: TRBV6-1
cdr3_nt: TGTGCCAGCAGTGAATATGGAGGACAGGGGGCCGGTAGCATTCAGTACTTC
cdr3_aa: CASSEYGGQGAGSIQYF

d_call: NA
clone_size: NA
j_call: TRBJ1-2
v_call: TRBV9
cdr3_nt: TGTGCCAGCAGCGCGCGTAAGGGGGTTAACTATGGCTACACCTTC
cdr3_aa: CASSARKGVNYGYTF

d_call: NA
clone_size: NA
j_call: TRBJ2-5
v_call: TRBV7-2
cdr3_nt: TGTGCCAGCAGCTTAGGCGCGGTACAAGAGACCCAGTACTTC
cdr3_aa: CASSLGAVQETQYF

d_call: NA
clone_size: NA
j_call: TRBJ2-7
v_call: TRBV5-1
cdr3_nt: TGCGCCAGCAGCTTGTATGCAGACTCCTACGAGCAGTACTTC
cdr3_aa: CASSLYADSYEQYF

d_call: TRBD1
clone_size: NA
j_call: TRBJ1-1
v_call: TRBV29-1
cdr3_nt: TGCAGCGTTGGACAGGGGGGGAACACTGAAGCTTTCTTT
cdr3_aa: CSVGQGGNTEAFF

d_call: TRBD1
clone_size: once
j_call: TRBJ1-1
v_call: TRBV4-1
cdr3_nt: TGCGCCAGCAGCCAAGACCGGGACAGGGTAGGAGCTTTCTTT
cdr3_aa: CASSQDRDRVGAFF

d_call: TRBD1
clone_size: few
j_call: TRBJ1-1
v_call: TRBV28
cdr3_nt: TGTGCCAGCAGACTGACAGGGGACCTAGAAGCTTTCTTT
cdr3_aa: CASRLTGDLEAFF

d_call: TRBD1
clone_size: NA
j_call: TRBJ1-1
v_call: TRBV7-2
cdr3_nt: TGTGCCAGCAGCCCCAGGGGGTTCTTGGAAGCTTTCTTT
cdr3_aa: CASSPRGFLEAFF

d_call: TRBD1
clone_size: NA
j_call: TRBJ2-1
v_call: TRBV9
cdr3_nt: TGTGCCAGCAGCGTAGTAGGGGGCAGGGGTGAGCAGTTCTTC
cdr3_aa: CASSVVGGRGEQFF

d_call: NA
clone_size: NA
j_call: TRBJ1-2
v_call: TRBV7-2
cdr3_nt: TGTGCCAGCAGCCCGGACGGAGGCTATGGCTACACCTTC
cdr3_aa: CASSPDGGYGYTF

d_call: TRBD1
clone_size: NA
j_call: TRBJ2-7
v_call: TRBV29-1
cdr3_nt: TGCAGCGTTGTGCAGGCAGGGGGAGACGAGCAGTACTTC
cdr3_aa: CSVVQAGGDEQYF

d_call: NA
clone_size: NA
j_call: TRBJ2-2
v_call: TRBV7-9
cdr3_nt: TGTGCCAGCAGCTCTACAGGGAGGGGGACCGGGGAGCTGTTTTTT
cdr3_aa: CASSSTGRGTGELFF

d_call: TRBD1
clone_size: NA
j_call: TRBJ1-5
v_call: TRBV28
cdr3_nt: TGTGCCAGCAGCCTACCGGACAGGGACAATCAGCCCCAGCATTTT
cdr3_aa: CASSLPDRDNQPQHF

d_call: NA
clone_size: once
j_call: TRBJ2-7
v_call: TRBV7-2
cdr3_nt: TGTGCCAGCAGCTTAGGGTCCGGTCTCCCCTACGAGCAGTACTTC
cdr3_aa: CASSLGSGLPYEQYF

d_call: TRBD1
clone_size: NA
j_call: TRBJ1-5
v_call: TRBV7-2
cdr3_nt: TGTGCCAGCAGCTTAGAGGACAGGGCGGGTAAGGATCAGCCCCAGCATTTT
cdr3_aa: CASSLEDRAGKDQPQHF

d_call: TRBD2
clone_size: NA
j_call: TRBJ2-7
v_call: TRBV2
cdr3_nt: TGTGCCAGCAGAGGGAGCGGGGCCCCCGTCGAGCAGTACTTC
cdr3_aa: CASRGSGAPVEQYF

d_call: NA
clone_size: NA
j_call: TRBJ2-1
v_call: TRBV7-2
cdr3_nt: TGTGCCAGCAGCCTACTAGTGGATGAGCAGTTCTTC
cdr3_aa: CASSLLVDEQFF

d_call: NA
clone_size: NA
j_call: TRBJ2-6
v_call: TRBV10-3
cdr3_nt: TGTGCCATCAGTGCTACAGGGGGGGCTGGGGCCAACGTCCTGACTTTC
cdr3_aa: CAISATGGAGANVLTF

d_call: NA
clone_size: few
j_call: TRBJ1-2
v_call: TRBV7-9
cdr3_nt: TGTGCCAGCAGCCCCGATCAGACAGGTCTCTATGGCTACACCTTC
cdr3_aa: CASSPDQTGLYGYTF

d_call: NA
clone_size: NA
j_call: TRBJ2-5
v_call: TRBV4-2
cdr3_nt: TGTGCCAGCAGCCAAGTAGGGACTGACACGGAGACCCAGTACTTC
cdr3_aa: CASSQVGTDTETQYF

d_call: NA
clone_size: few
j_call: TRBJ1-2
v_call: TRBV28
cdr3_nt: TGTGCCAGCAGTTTATTGGGCAGAGCTATCACCTTC
cdr3_aa: CASSLLGRAITF

d_call: NA
clone_size: NA
j_call: TRBJ1-1
v_call: TRBV7-9
cdr3_nt: TGTGCCAGCAGCTTATACAGGGTTGGGAACACTGAAGCTTTCTTT
cdr3_aa: CASSLYRVGNTEAFF

d_call: TRBD1
clone_size: few
j_call: TRBJ1-2
v_call: TRBV4-3
cdr3_nt: TGCGCCAGCAGCCAAGAGACAGGGAGTATAGATGGCTACACCTTC
cdr3_aa: CASSQETGSIDGYTF

d_call: NA
clone_size: NA
j_call: TRBJ1-5
v_call: TRBV19
cdr3_nt: TGTGCCAGTATCATGACAGGAAATCAGCCCCAGCATTTT
cdr3_aa: CASIMTGNQPQHF